The 18 T cell receptor beta chains listed next were all sequenced from one sample in a study of blood T cell repertoires in COVID-19. Measured with immunoSEQ multiplex PCR; TCRdb has only the in-frame clones, and not every one. The repertoire holds 150,000 to 200,000 clones, with roughly 88% as singletons. The sample consisted of peripheral blood. The source of these receptors is a woman between 25 and 40 years old with acute or convalescent COVID-19.

As concerns this clone: The same CDR3 is also encoded by other DNA sequences in this sample. This chain joins TRBV27 and TRBJ2-7, with D possibly being TRBD2 (5 bases). The germline V and J ends were trimmed by 2 bases and 5 bases, with 7 bases remaining between them. CDR1 is MNHEY and CDR2 is SMNVEV in the germline V gene (reference sequence). CDR3 length: 12 amino acids. In nucleotides, the CDR3 is TGTGCCAGCAGTTTACCCGGGAACGAGCAGTACTTC. Protein sequence: CASSLPGNEQYF.

The chain is built from TRBV28 and TRBJ1-2, with D possibly matching TRBD1 (5 bases). The CDR3 is made up of 14 amino acids. V lost 5 bases and J lost 6, with 16 bases in between. From germline, CDR1 is MDHEN and CDR2 SYDVKM. The DNA of the CDR3 is TGTGCCAGCAGTGGATTCCCTGTAGGGGATGGCTACACCTTC. It yields the protein CASSGFPVGDGYTF.

The rearrangement uses TRBV5-4 and TRBJ2-7; perhaps TRBD1 as D (6 bases). V was trimmed by 2 bases and J by 4 bases, leaving 13 bases between them. This CDR3 is built from 14 residues. Germline values: CDR1 SGHNT, CDR2 YYREEE (reference sequence). The CDR3 loop reads CASSLQGLSYEQYF. For the CDR3, the DNA is TGTGCCAGCAGCTTACAGGGATTGTCGTACGAGCAGTACTTC.

The V and J genes are TRBV6-5 and TRBJ2-7; D may be TRBD1 (5 bases). The CDR3 length is 13 residues. Germline V gives CDR1 MNHEY, CDR2 SVGAGI. The CDR3 nucleotides read TGTGCTGACAGACCGTTTGGGGCCTACGAGCAGTACTTC. Its translation: CADRPFGAYEQYF.

V usage is TRBV24-1 and J usage is TRBJ2-7; D perhaps matches TRBD2 (5 bases). The CDR3 sequence is 14 residues long. Per germline, CDR1 KGHDR and CDR2 SFDVKD. The ends were cut back, 2 bases at V and 3 bases at J, with 10 bases in the middle. The CDR3, as DNA: TGTGCCACCAGTGATTCCGGGATTAGCTACGAGCAGTACTTC. This codes for CATSDSGISYEQYF.

CDR3 in amino acids: CASRTGTSGTDTQYF. The CDR3 DNA reads as TGCGCCAGCAGGACCGGGACTAGCGGCACAGATACGCAGTATTTT. J is TRBJ2-3 and V is TRBV4-1, with TRBD2 identical over 10 bases. CDR3 size: 15 residues. Looked up from germline, CDR1 is MGHRA and CDR2 is YSYEKL. With 6 bases clipped from V and 1 base from J, the junction kept 4 bases outside the gene matches.

The chain uses TRBV6-5 and TRBJ1-1; D gene ambiguous. Germline CDR1 MNHEY, CDR2 SVGAGI. This CDR3 contains 13 residues. With 6 bases removed from V and 6 bases from J, the gap between germline ends came to 14 bases. The CDR3 DNA is TGTGCCAGCAGCCCCGGCGGCAGCCCTGAAGCTTTCTTT. It encodes CASSPGGSPEAFF.

This rearrangement joins TRBV9 to TRBJ1-4, with D uncertain. V lost 4 bases and J 10 bases, leaving 8 bases between the germline ends. The CDR3 loop spans 11 amino acids. Looked up from germline, CDR1 is SGDLS and CDR2 is YYNGEE. The DNA for the CDR3 is TGTGCCAGCAGCCCGGGTGGAAAACTGTTTTTT. Translation: CASSPGGKLFF.

This clone turned up a few times. J is TRBJ1-2 and V is TRBV28; D might be TRBD1 (5 bases). Germline V CDR1 and CDR2: MDHEN, SYDVKM. V shed 3 bases and J shed 6 bases, with 11 bases lying between them. This CDR3 is 13 amino acids long. DNA for the CDR3: TGTGCCAGCAGTTTTCAGGGATTGGATGGCTACACCTTC. This sequence encodes CASSFQGLDGYTF.

The rearrangement joins TRBV25-1 to TRBJ2-7; maybe TRBD1 (6 bases). Trimming pared 4 bases from V and 4 bases from J, leaving 14 bases between. This CDR3 is built from 14 residues. Germline CDR1 reads MGHDK; CDR2 reads SYGVNS. This CDR3 is CASSAPGHLYEQYF. The CDR3 coding sequence is TGTGCCAGCAGTGCCCCGGGACATCTATACGAGCAGTACTTC.

This sequence joins TRBV7-6 and TRBJ2-1; 11 bases are a match to TRBD2. V lost 3 bases to trimming and J lost 5 bases; unmatched junction nucleotides: 3. The length of the CDR3 is 15 residues. CDR1 SGHVS and CDR2 FNYEAQ come from the germline V gene. As DNA, the CDR3 is TGTGCCAGCAGCTTCATACTAGCGGGAGACAATGAGCAGTTCTTC. Protein product: CASSFILAGDNEQFF.

This clone was found once. J is TRBJ2-1 and V is TRBV11-1; 8 nucleotides agree with TRBD2. The CDR3 has 16 amino acids. V dropped 1 base and J dropped 6; count of bases not matched to a gene: 8. Germline CDR1 and CDR2: SGHAT and FQDESV (reference sequence). The CDR3 DNA reads TGTGCCAGCAGCTTAGTGGTAGCGGGAATATCCAATGAGCAGTTCTTC. This translates into CASSLVVAGISNEQFF.

This chain joins TRBV30 and TRBJ2-5, with D maybe TRBD2 (7 bases). CDR1 is GTSNPN, CDR2 SVGIG, per germline (reference sequence). V gave up 8 bases and J gave up 4 bases, with 14 bases separating them. The CDR3 runs 12 residues. The CDR3 reads CARGGGVETQYF. The CDR3 nucleotides are TGTGCCCGGGGAGGGGGAGTAGAGACCCAGTACTTC. Combining the CDR3 with reference TRBV30 and TRBJ2-5 gives the whole variable domain SQTIHQWPATLVQPVGSPLSLECTVEGTSNPNLYWYRQAAGRGLQLLFYSVGIGQISSEVPQNLSASRPQDRQFILSSKKLLLSDSGFYLCARGGGVETQYFGPGTRLLVL.

This chain joins TRBV9 and TRBJ2-7; D is uncertain. This CDR3 comprises 13 residues. The germline V and J ends were trimmed by 0 bases and 6 bases, with 10 bases remaining between them. Germline loops: CDR1 SGDLS, CDR2 YYNGEE. The CDR3 DNA follows: TGTGCCAGCAGCGTAGGTCTTGGCGGCGAGCAGTACTTC. It yields the protein CASSVGLGGEQYF.

This rearrangement joins TRBV24-1 to TRBJ2-1; a weak D match, TRBD2 (6 bases). V dropped 4 bases and J dropped 10 bases, with 13 bases sitting between them. The CDR3 contains 13 residues. The germline V gene has CDR1 KGHDR and CDR2 SFDVKD. CDR3 residues: CATSEPPRGEQFF. The CDR3 DNA follows: TGTGCCACCAGTGAGCCCCCCCGGGGGGAGCAGTTCTTC.

This clone was observed once. The gene calls are TRBV9 and TRBJ1-1; D possibly corresponds to TRBD1 (5 bases). Looked up from germline, CDR1 is SGDLS and CDR2 is YYNGEE. The germline V and J ends were trimmed by 0 bases and 1 base, with 10 bases remaining between them. CDR3 length equals 15 residues. The CDR3 loop reads CASSVEGRGNTEAFF. As DNA, the CDR3 is TGTGCCAGCAGCGTAGAGGGGAGGGGGAACACTGAAGCTTTCTTT.

V is TRBV28 and J is TRBJ1-2; tentatively, D is TRBD1 (6 bases). From germline, CDR1 is MDHEN and CDR2 SYDVKM. V was trimmed by 10 bases and J by 7 bases, leaving 16 bases between them. The CDR3 has 12 residues. The DNA for the CDR3 is TGTGCCACGGCACAGGGAGAAGTTGGCTACACCTTC. This translates into CATAQGEVGYTF.

The rearrangement joins TRBV3-1 (or the pseudogene TRBV3-2) to TRBJ1-3; D unclear. The CDR3 is made up of 13 amino acids. V dropped 7 bases and J dropped 4 bases, with 11 bases sitting between them. CDR1 LGHDT and CDR2 YNNKEL come from the germline V gene (reference sequence). CDR3: CASMDDYGNTIYF. Written as DNA, the CDR3 is TGTGCCAGCATGGACGACTACGGAAACACCATATATTTT.